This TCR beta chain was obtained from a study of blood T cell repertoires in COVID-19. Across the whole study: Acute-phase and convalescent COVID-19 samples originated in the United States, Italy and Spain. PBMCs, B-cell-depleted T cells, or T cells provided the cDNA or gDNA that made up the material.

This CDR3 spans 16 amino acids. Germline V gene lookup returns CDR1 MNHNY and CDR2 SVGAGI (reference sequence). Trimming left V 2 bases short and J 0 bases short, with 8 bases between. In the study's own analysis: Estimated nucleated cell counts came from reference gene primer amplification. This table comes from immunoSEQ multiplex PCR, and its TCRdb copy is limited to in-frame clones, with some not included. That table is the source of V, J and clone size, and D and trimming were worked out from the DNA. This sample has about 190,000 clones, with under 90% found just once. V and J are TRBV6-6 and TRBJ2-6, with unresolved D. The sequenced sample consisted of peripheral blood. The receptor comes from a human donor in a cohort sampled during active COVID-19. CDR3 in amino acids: CASSYPVYSGANVLTF. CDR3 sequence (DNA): TGTGCCAGCAGTTACCCTGTCTACTCTGGGGCCAACGTCCTGACTTTC.